This T cell receptor beta chain was captured in a study of blood T cell repertoires in COVID-19. Background on the study: Sites across the United States, Italy and Spain contributed samples from acute and convalescent COVID-19. Nucleic acid was either cDNA or gDNA, and it came from T cells, B-cell-depleted T cells, or PBMCs.

In the source study's methods: Reference gene primer amplification gave estimated nucleated cell counts. Assay: immunoSEQ multiplex PCR; the TCRdb copy retains only in-frame clones and omits some. Clonal size and the V and J genes are those of that table, whereas D and trimming came from the DNA. The data hold 55,000 to 80,000 clones, with over 75% observed a single time. Looked up from germline, CDR1 is KGHDR and CDR2 is SFDVKD. Losses at the gene ends were 2 bases for V and 10 bases for J; bases not matched to a gene: 8. This CDR3 region has 14 residues. The genes are TRBV24-1 and TRBJ1-2; TRBD1 aligns across 8 bases. Sequenced input: peripheral blood. The receptor was derived from a human donor in a cohort sampled during active COVID-19. CDR3: CATSDSGTGNVYTF. The CDR3 nucleotides read TGTGCCACCAGTGATTCCGGGACAGGAAACGTCTACACCTTC.